This is a list of T cell receptor beta chains from one sample in a study of T-cell memory formation after mild COVID-19. TCRdb redid the calling of the 5' RACE reads with MiXCR, one entry per CDR3 protein. Among roughly 150,000 distinct CDR3 sequences listed, roughly 15% were seen once. The source material was PBMCs or a T cell subset sorted from them (not recorded which). The receptors derive from an adult woman who had mild COVID-19 (a few samples of this study predate the infection). Cell type and time point are not known. Both conserved end residues are part of each CDR3. The D gene is left open where the match is weak. Rows give clone size only sometimes, using once, few, many, or a class for an expanded clone.

size	V	J	D	CDR3	DNA
few	TRBV4-3	TRBJ1-5	NA	CASSQDRQTNQPQHF	TGCGCCAGCAGCCAAGACAGGCAGACCAATCAGCCCCAGCATTTT
few	TRBV5-1	TRBJ2-3	NA	CASSLQGPDTQYF	TGCGCCAGCAGCTTACAGGGTCCAGATACGCAGTATTTT
NA	TRBV11-3	TRBJ2-3	NA	CASSPPGDTQYF	TGTGCCAGCAGCCCCCCGGGGGATACGCAGTATTTT
NA	TRBV9	TRBJ2-3	NA	CASSVAVGGDTQYF	TGTGCCAGCAGCGTAGCTGTCGGGGGAGATACGCAGTATTTT
many	TRBV27	TRBJ1-1	TRBD1	CASSSPRTGETEAFF	TGTGCCAGCAGTTCCCCCCGGACAGGGGAAACTGAAGCTTTCTTT
NA	TRBV6-5	TRBJ2-1	NA	CASSYEMWAKRFF	TGTGCCAGCAGTTACGAGATGTGGGCCAAACGGTTCTTC
NA	TRBV9	TRBJ2-5	TRBD2	CASSVETSGQETQYF	TGTGCCAGCAGCGTAGAGACTAGCGGGCAAGAGACCCAGTACTTC
NA	TRBV7-2	TRBJ1-1	NA	CASSSYKQSTEAFF	TGTGCCAGCAGCTCTTACAAGCAGAGCACTGAAGCTTTCTTT
NA	TRBV24-1	TRBJ2-2	TRBD2	CATSDPPFTLADKNTGELFF	TGTGCCACCAGTGATCCCCCCTTTACTCTAGCGGATAAGAACACCGGGGAGCTGTTTTTT
NA	TRBV9	TRBJ2-5	NA	CASSVSGETQYF	TGTGCCAGCAGCGTATCGGGAGAGACCCAGTACTTC
NA	TRBV5-1	TRBJ2-5	TRBD2	CASSLGASGGLEETQYF	TGCGCCAGCAGCTTGGGAGCTAGCGGGGGTCTAGAAGAGACCCAGTACTTC
few	TRBV18	TRBJ2-3	NA	CASSPRTAGATDTQYF	TGTGCCAGCTCACCTAGAACCGCAGGGGCCACAGATACGCAGTATTTT
few	TRBV29-1	TRBJ1-2	NA	CSVEHDWGDYGYTF	TGCAGCGTTGAACACGACTGGGGGGACTATGGCTACACCTTC
few	TRBV12-3/TRBV12-4	TRBJ1-1	NA	CASSAQDSYNSEAFF	TGTGCCAGCAGTGCCCAAGACAGTTACAACTCTGAAGCTTTCTTT
few	TRBV7-7	TRBJ2-7	NA	CASSLGVKGPYEQYF	TGTGCTAGCAGCTTGGGAGTTAAGGGCCCCTACGAGCAGTACTTC
NA	TRBV5-1	TRBJ1-5	TRBD1	CASRVDRGNQPQHF	TGCGCCAGCAGAGTCGACAGGGGTAATCAGCCCCAGCATTTT
few	TRBV6-5	TRBJ2-7	NA	CASSNAVDEQYF	TGTGCCAGCAGTAACGCCGTAGACGAGCAGTACTTC
few	TRBV12-3/TRBV12-4	TRBJ2-3	TRBD1	CASRPDRVGLSTDTQYF	TGTGCCAGCAGACCGGACAGGGTGGGTCTGAGCACAGATACGCAGTATTTT
NA	TRBV12-3/TRBV12-4	TRBJ2-7	NA	CASSTYRVVAYEQYF	TGTGCCAGCAGTACCTACAGGGTAGTGGCCTACGAGCAGTACTTC
NA	TRBV7-9	TRBJ1-1	TRBD1	CASPGTDFSNTEAFF	TGTGCCAGTCCCGGGACAGACTTTTCGAACACTGAAGCTTTCTTT
NA	TRBV5-1	TRBJ2-7	NA	CASSGPDGGVREQYF	TGCGCCAGCAGCGGACCGGACGGAGGGGTACGCGAGCAGTACTTC
few	TRBV19	TRBJ1-4	NA	CASTGTTNEKLFF	TGTGCCAGTACAGGGACAACTAATGAAAAACTGTTTTTT
NA	TRBV4-3	TRBJ2-3	NA	CASSQVWTWGRNGTDTQYF	TGCGCCAGCAGCCAAGTTTGGACATGGGGCAGGAACGGCACAGATACGCAGTATTTT
NA	TRBV5-1	TRBJ2-5	NA	CASSSGGGVETQYF	TGCGCCAGCAGCAGCGGAGGGGGCGTAGAAACCCAGTACTTC
NA	TRBV24-1	TRBJ2-5	NA	CATSRPGDKETQYF	TGTGCCACCAGTAGACCGGGAGACAAAGAGACCCAGTACTTC
few	TRBV5-1	TRBJ2-7	NA	CASSFPRDYEQYF	TGCGCCAGCAGCTTCCCCAGGGACTACGAGCAGTACTTC
few	TRBV2	TRBJ2-3	TRBD1	CASIRTGQQDTQYF	TGTGCCAGCATCCGGACAGGGCAGCAGGATACGCAGTATTTT
few	TRBV27	TRBJ2-7	NA	CASSNDMNEQYF	TGTGCCAGCAGTAATGACATGAACGAGCAGTACTTC
few	TRBV2	TRBJ2-1	NA	CASSDRLALNEQFF	TGTGCCAGCAGTGATCGCCTAGCCCTCAATGAGCAGTTCTTC
few	TRBV5-1	TRBJ1-1	NA	CASSLEAGEMNTEAFF	TGCGCCAGCAGCTTGGAAGCAGGGGAGATGAACACTGAAGCTTTCTTT
many	TRBV6-2/TRBV6-3	TRBJ2-2	NA	CASSLVGTGELFF	TGTGCCAGCAGTTTAGTGGGGACCGGGGAGCTGTTTTTT
few	TRBV4-2	TRBJ2-7	NA	CASSQRGFPYEQYF	TGTGCCAGCAGCCAGAGGGGGTTTCCCTACGAGCAGTACTTC
NA	TRBV29-1	TRBJ2-7	NA	CSVRGRTEQYF	TGCAGCGTTAGGGGCAGGACCGAGCAGTACTTC
few	TRBV12-3/TRBV12-4	TRBJ1-1	NA	CASSLAGTGNTEAFF	TGTGCCAGCAGTTTAGCCGGGACCGGGAACACTGAAGCTTTCTTT
few	TRBV10-3	TRBJ2-5	TRBD2	CAISEFFSVGTIQETQYF	TGTGCCATCAGTGAGTTTTTTTCGGTGGGGACTATCCAAGAGACCCAGTACTTC
NA	TRBV5-1	TRBJ2-1	TRBD2	CASSWGREGEQFF	TGCGCCAGCAGCTGGGGTCGGGAGGGTGAGCAGTTCTTC
few	TRBV5-1	TRBJ2-7	NA	CASSFRGNYEQYF	TGCGCCAGCAGCTTCCGGGGGAACTACGAGCAGTACTTC
NA	TRBV7-2	TRBJ2-1	TRBD2	CASSSRLAGGGEQFF	TGTGCCAGCAGCTCCCGACTAGCGGGAGGTGGGGAGCAGTTCTTC
few	TRBV25-1	TRBJ2-1	NA	CASSDPAGEQFF	TGTGCCAGCAGTGACCCCGCGGGGGAGCAGTTCTTC
few	TRBV5-4	TRBJ2-7	NA	CASSSQRGEQYF	TGTGCCAGCAGCTCCCAGAGGGGCGAGCAGTACTTC
NA	TRBV24-1	TRBJ2-1	NA	CATSDLDEQFF	TGTGCCACCAGTGATTTAGATGAGCAGTTCTTC
NA	TRBV5-1	TRBJ1-1	NA	CASSVTVGKSTEALF	TGCGCCAGCAGTGTGACAGTGGGAAAAAGCACTGAAGCTCTCTTT
many	TRBV7-2	TRBJ1-2	TRBD1	CASSNRQGVLYGYTF	TGTGCCAGCAGCAATAGACAGGGAGTCTTATATGGCTACACCTTC
NA	TRBV10-3	TRBJ1-2	NA	CAISEGRGRDGYTF	TGTGCCATCAGTGAAGGCCGGGGGCGCGATGGCTACACCTTC
few	TRBV6-5	TRBJ2-5	TRBD1	CASSPTWDRQETQYF	TGTGCCAGCAGCCCCACATGGGACAGACAAGAGACCCAGTACTTC
many	TRBV7-9	TRBJ2-1	TRBD1	CASSPDREAFF	TGTGCCAGCAGCCCGGACAGGGAGGCGTTCTTC
few	TRBV2	TRBJ2-3	NA	CASSERTQYF	TGTGCCAGCAGTGAAAGGACGCAGTATTTT
many	TRBV12-3/TRBV12-4	TRBJ1-2	NA	CASSRTASNYGYTF	TGTGCCAGCAGCAGGACAGCCTCTAACTATGGCTACACCTTC
NA	TRBV27	TRBJ2-5	TRBD1	CASRKGSGTGEETQYF	TGTGCCAGCAGGAAGGGATCCGGGACAGGGGAAGAGACCCAGTACTTC
NA	TRBV15	TRBJ2-7	NA	CATSLGRVAYEQYF	TGTGCCACCAGCCTAGGGCGGGTTGCCTACGAGCAGTACTTC
once	TRBV3-1	TRBJ2-7	NA	CASSPERGGPYEQYF	TGTGCCAGCAGCCCTGAACGTGGGGGGCCCTACGAGCAGTACTTC
NA	TRBV6-6	TRBJ2-7	TRBD1	CASRQETGAYYEQYF	TGTGCCAGCAGACAAGAGACAGGGGCCTACTACGAGCAGTACTTC
many	TRBV20-1	TRBJ2-7	NA	CSARAQGYEQYF	TGCAGTGCTAGAGCCCAGGGCTACGAGCAGTACTTC